This T cell receptor beta chain was recovered during a study of blood T cells in healthy people across ages. This CDR3 is built from 17 residues. The ends lost 1 base at V and 0 bases at J; junction bases unmatched: 2. The V gene's germline CDR1 is LGHNA and CDR2 YSLEER. Primed by a sample-barcoded 5' primer and a J-beta primer mix, a second PCR proceeded for roughly 7 to 11 cycles. TCRdb ran MiXCR on the 5' RACE reads and lists one entry per CDR3 protein. The data show approximately 780,000 distinct CDR3 sequences, roughly 25% seen once. The same sample was also studied in work on T cells of mothers and their children. That paper notes: Related pairs of mothers and children showed slightly higher, non-significant overlap versus unrelated pairs.

Sequenced sample: blood. V gene TRBV4-3 combines with J gene TRBJ2-6; TRBD1 matches 8 bases. The source of this sequence is a boy aged 5-17 years in good health. Here the CDR3 reads CASSQGTGSSGANVLTF. The CDR3 DNA is TGCGCCAGCAGCCAAGGGACAGGGAGCTCTGGGGCCAACGTCCTGACTTTC.